This T cell receptor (beta chain) appears in the sequencing data of a study of T cell changes during pregnancy in multiple sclerosis (dated by TCRdb to between 2019 and 2020). Background for the entire study: The study examined how the T cell repertoire changed over the course of pregnancy in women with multiple sclerosis.

Library creation used the immunoSEQ multiplex PCR assay. TCRdb carries this immuneACCESS record with in-frame sequences only. Its versions omit some clonotypes, under half of them owing to an unresolved V gene in the studies checked, with the rest unexplained. This sample lists tens of thousands of clones; 85% to 95% were detected once. The ten largest clones capture about 9% of the sample. About this clone itself: Its antigen is currently not known. Base-call qualities are not available, and no considerably larger clone is one nucleotide away.

The sequence derives from a female donor with multiple sclerosis, enrolled in a pregnancy study. The sequenced sample was CD8+ T cells from peripheral blood mononuclear cells, obtained in the third trimester of pregnancy.

The DNA reads TGTGCCAGCAGTCTTGAACCGGGGGTGGCTAGCGTCGAGCAGTACTTC. The resulting protein is CASSLEPGVASVEQYF. Rearrangement joined TRBV27 to TRBJ2-7; TRBD2 is a weak D gene call, 6 bases matching. Taken from cysteine to phenylalanine, the CDR3 has 16 residues. Of the read, only the CDR3 DNA is kept; its 48 bases are in frame from base 1. CDR1 MNHEY and CDR2 SMNVEV were looked up in the germline V gene (reference sequence). Trimming costs V 5 bases and J 6 bases, and their ends lie 23 bases apart.